The 8 T cell receptor beta chains presented below share a single source sample, sequenced in a study of blood T cells in healthy people across ages. Together with a sample-barcoded 5' primer, a J-beta primer mix was included in a second PCR lasting roughly 6 to 12 cycles. TCRdb re-analysed the 5' RACE reads in MiXCR, keeping a single row per CDR3 protein. The data contain 550,000 to 800,000 distinct CDR3 sequences, approximately 21% of them seen just once; the ten biggest clones take up more than 3%. The sample taken for sequencing was blood. These receptors were obtained from a man aged 70 or older in good health.

In this sample, this clonotype turned up a few times. The chain employs TRBV6-1 and TRBJ1-4, with 12 bases identical to TRBD1. J lost 7 bases, V lost 3 bases, and 9 bases had no gene match. CDR1 is MNHNS, CDR2 SASEGT, per germline. The CDR3 consists of 17 residues. CDR3: CASSDRDRGRGIEKLFF. Written as DNA, the CDR3 is TGTGCCAGCAGTGACCGGGACAGGGGGCGCGGGATTGAAAAACTGTTTTTT.

This chain joins TRBV28 and TRBJ1-3; TRBD1 might be the D (5 bases). From germline, CDR1 is MDHEN and CDR2 SYDVKM. Trimming took 3 bases from V and 7 from J, leaving 10 bases between them. The CDR3 sequence is 13 residues long. CDR3 amino acids: CASSLGVENTIYF. In nucleotides, the CDR3 is TGTGCCAGCAGTTTGGGGGTTGAGAACACCATATATTTT.

This clonotype came up a few times. The chain joins TRBV20-1 to TRBJ2-2, with 8 bases identical to TRBD2. The CDR3 consists of 15 residues. Germline V gives CDR1 DFQATT, CDR2 SNEGSKA (reference sequence). Losses at the gene ends were 0 bases for V and 7 bases for J; bases not matched to a gene: 7. This chain's CDR3 is CSARDPGRGVGELFF. The DNA of the CDR3 is TGCAGTGCTAGAGATCCCGGGAGGGGGGTCGGGGAGCTGTTTTTT.

This clonotype was detected many times. V and J are TRBV4-1 and TRBJ2-7; D might be TRBD2 (5 bases). The V gene lost 1 base and the J gene lost 3 bases, with 10 bases spanning the gap. CDR3 size: 14 residues. Germline CDR1 is MGHRA and CDR2 is YSYEKL. The CDR3 loop is CASSQGETFYEQYF. The CDR3 DNA follows: TGCGCCAGCAGCCAAGGGGAGACCTTCTACGAGCAGTACTTC.

This clonotype came up a few times. The chain couples TRBV10-3 to TRBJ2-3, with D unclear. The CDR3 covers 15 residues. CDR1 and CDR2 from the germline V gene are ENHRY and SYGVKD. The V gene lost 0 bases and the J gene lost 0 bases, with 7 bases spanning the gap. CDR3 amino acids: CAISESLTSTDTQYF. CDR3 DNA sequence: TGTGCCATCAGTGAGTCGCTAACTAGCACAGATACGCAGTATTTT.

The gene calls are TRBV9 and TRBJ1-4; D may be TRBD1 (5 bases). Germline loops: CDR1 SGDLS, CDR2 YYNGEE. V shed 2 bases and J shed 12 bases, with 11 bases lying between them. This CDR3 is built from 12 residues. This chain's CDR3 is CASSVTGGELFF. The CDR3, as DNA: TGTGCCAGCAGCGTGACGGGAGGGGAACTGTTTTTT.

This chain joins TRBV24-1 and TRBJ2-5, with a weak D call TRBD2 (6 bases). This CDR3 contains 13 residues. Germline CDR1 is KGHDR and CDR2 is SFDVKD. V was pared by 8 bases and J by 4 bases, with 13 bases between. DNA of the CDR3: TGTGCCACCATGGAGGGAGGAGGAGAGACCCAGTACTTC. Protein product: CATMEGGGETQYF.

As DNA, the CDR3 is TGCAGTGCTTCCCCCGGGACAGGGGATGATGAAAAACTGTTTTTT. Translated: CSASPGTGDDEKLFF. V gene TRBV20-1 combines with J gene TRBJ1-4; TRBD1 agrees at 10 bases. Losses at the gene ends were 5 bases for V and 6 bases for J; bases not matched to a gene: 9. Per the germline V gene, CDR1 is DFQATT and CDR2 is SNEGSKA (reference sequence). The length of the CDR3 is 15 residues.